This T cell receptor (beta chain) was found in a study of blood T cell repertoires in COVID-19. Background on the study: PBMCs, B-cell-depleted T cells, or T cells provided the cDNA or gDNA that made up the material.

Per the authors' pipeline: Reference gene primer amplification gave estimated nucleated cell counts. The method was immunoSEQ multiplex PCR; TCRdb's version includes in-frame clones alone and lacks a portion of them. D and trimming come from the DNA, and the V and J calls and clone size come from that table. The data show more than 300,000 clones, roughly 91% seen once. Trimming left V 0 bases short and J 4 bases short, with 9 bases between. Germline CDR1 ENHRY, CDR2 SYGVKD. The CDR3 length is 14 residues. This receptor was taken from a woman in her 30s who had recovered from COVID-19. V usage is TRBV10-3 and J usage is TRBJ1-2; D not certain. The sequencing sample was made of PBMCs or T cells enriched from blood (not recorded which). CDR3 loop: CAISESTSLYGYTF. The CDR3 DNA is TGTGCCATCAGTGAGTCAACGAGCCTCTATGGCTACACCTTC.